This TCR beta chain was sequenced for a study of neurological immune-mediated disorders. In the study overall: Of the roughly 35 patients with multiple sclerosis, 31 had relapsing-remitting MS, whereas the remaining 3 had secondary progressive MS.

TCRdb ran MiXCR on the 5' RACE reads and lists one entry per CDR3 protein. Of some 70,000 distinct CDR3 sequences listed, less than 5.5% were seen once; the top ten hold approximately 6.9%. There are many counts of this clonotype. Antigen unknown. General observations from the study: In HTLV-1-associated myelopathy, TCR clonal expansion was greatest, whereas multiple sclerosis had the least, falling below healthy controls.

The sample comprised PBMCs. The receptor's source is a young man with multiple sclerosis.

CDR3 sequence reads: CASSLVLATGNEQFF. CDR3 nucleotides: TGCGCCAGCAGCTTGGTACTAGCGACGGGCAATGAGCAGTTCTTC. The chain carries TRBV5-1 and TRBJ2-1, with 7 bases fitting TRBD2. The germline CDR1 and CDR2 sequences are SGHRS and YFSETQ. There are 15 residues in the CDR3. V shed 0 bases and J 6 bases; nucleotides not matched to a gene: 6.